The clone carrying this T cell receptor beta chain occurred a few times. The antigen remains unidentified. Libraries of TCR beta came from iRepertoire HTBI primers plus Arm-PCR of CDR3 regions. Via MiXCR, TCRdb re-called the multiplex PCR reads, giving one row per CDR3 protein. The sample carries 540,000 or so distinct CDR3 sequences, approximately 13% recorded once. The entry originates in a study of regulatory T cells in long-lasting Graves disease. The study's findings and limits: Sample size, which was small, may have reduced accuracy.

The time point was: newly diagnosed GD, antithyroid drugs for less than 3 months. PBMC-extracted RNA yielded the TCR library. Separately, the same data were catalogued under a study of T cells in Graves' hyperthyroidism and ophthalmopathy. According to that study: HTBI primers drove first-round RT-PCR of the TCR CDR3. Classification by a 13 V-J model distinguished ophthalmopathy from stable hyperthyroidism.

This sample comprised peripheral blood mononuclear cells (PBMCs), obtained at new diagnosis, from a patient treated with antithyroid drugs. The receptor's source is a man aged 25 to 40 with Graves disease.

The CDR3 bases are TGTGCCTGGAGTCCGGGTGGGGCATCCTACGAGCAGTACTTC. This translates into CAWSPGGASYEQYF. The chain uses TRBV30 and TRBJ2-7; the D gene is possibly TRBD1 (5 bases). Trimming stripped 2 bases from V and 1 base from J, with 12 bases between. The CDR3 consists of 14 residues. The germline gives CDR1 GTSNPN, CDR2 SVGIG (reference sequence).